These T cell receptor beta chains were read from a single sample in a study of blood T cell repertoires in COVID-19. Generated by immunoSEQ multiplex PCR, the TCRdb table keeps only in-frame clones and is missing some. The sample holds about 200,000 clones, 70% to 90% seen once. The sequencing input was PBMCs or T cells enriched from blood (not recorded which). The source of these receptors is a woman aged 18-29 years who had recovered from COVID-19. CDR3s include the opening cysteine and the closing phenylalanine or tryptophan. D genes are given only for firm matches. The size field is filled for only some rows; it gives once, few, many or a size class.

TRBD2,TRBJ2-2,TRBV30,NA,TGTGCCGGAGGCTCAGCTAGCGGCCGCACCGGGGAGCTGTTTTTT,CAGGSASGRTGELFF
NA,TRBJ2-1,TRBV19,NA,TGTGCCAGTAGTCACCCAGGACAATACAATGAGCAGTTCTTC,CASSHPGQYNEQFF
TRBD1,TRBJ1-3,TRBV30,NA,TGTGCCTGGAGCGGCGTCTCAGAGACAGGGTTTATGTCTGGAAACACCATATATTTT,CAWSGVSETGFMSGNTIYF
TRBD1,TRBJ1-5,TRBV18,NA,TGTGCCAGCTCACCCCAGGGGGCGGCCGATCAGCCCCAGCATTTT,CASSPQGAADQPQHF
NA,TRBJ2-1,TRBV9,NA,TGTGCCAGCAGCGTAGTTTCGGGCTACAATGAGCAGTTCTTC,CASSVVSGYNEQFF
NA,TRBJ2-4,TRBV14,NA,TGTGCCAGCAGCCAAGATCCTCGGGGGGCGTCCAAAAACATTCAGTACTTC,CASSQDPRGASKNIQYF
TRBD1,TRBJ2-2,TRBV28,once,TGTGCCAGCAGTTTGATAGGGGGCGGTACCGGGGAGCTGTTTTTT,CASSLIGGGTGELFF
NA,TRBJ1-4,TRBV28,NA,TGTGCCAGCAGTGCTACAGGTTTTACAACTAATGAAAAACTGTTTTTT,CASSATGFTTNEKLFF
NA,TRBJ2-3,TRBV7-3,NA,TGTGCCAGCAGCTTAGAGTTAGGGGGCACAGATACGCAGTATTTT,CASSLELGGTDTQYF
NA,TRBJ1-1,TRBV18,once,TGTGCCAGCTCACCCAGGACAGATCCAATGAACACTGAAGCTTTCTTT,CASSPRTDPMNTEAFF
TRBD1,TRBJ1-1,TRBV28,once,TGTGCCAGCAGTCTCCTTGGACAGGTCAACACTGAAGCTTTCTTT,CASSLLGQVNTEAFF
NA,TRBJ1-2,TRBV27,NA,TGTGCCAGCAGTTTGGGAGGTTTCAATGGCTACACCTTC,CASSLGGFNGYTF
NA,TRBJ1-2,TRBV5-4,NA,TGTGCCAGCGCCCCGGGGACGGGGGGTACTAACTATGGCTACACCTTC,CASAPGTGGTNYGYTF
TRBD1,TRBJ1-4,TRBV5-1,NA,TGCGCCAGCAGCAAAGACAGGGGTAGGGATGAAAAACTGTTTTTT,CASSKDRGRDEKLFF
NA,TRBJ1-3,TRBV28,once,TGTGCCAGCGTTGGGGCGGGAGGAAACACCATATATTTT,CASVGAGGNTIYF
TRBD1,TRBJ1-4,TRBV28,NA,TGTGCCAGCGGACAGGAGGAATCGGGGGCTAGTGAAAAACTGTTTTTT,CASGQEESGASEKLFF
TRBD2,TRBJ2-3,TRBV28,NA,TGTGCCAGCAGTTCACCGTTGGAGCGGGGGGGCGCAGATACGCAGTATTTT,CASSSPLERGGADTQYF
NA,TRBJ1-2,TRBV7-9,once,TGTGCCAGCAGCAGGCGGGCCTCTACTAACTATGGCTACACCTTC,CASSRRASTNYGYTF
NA,TRBJ1-2,TRBV5-6,NA,TGTGCCAGCAACAAGCGGGGTCTTGTCTATGGCTACACCTTC,CASNKRGLVYGYTF
NA,TRBJ1-2,TRBV29-1,NA,TGCAGCGTTGAAGATCCGACAGCGGGGAATGGCTACACCTTC,CSVEDPTAGNGYTF
TRBD1,TRBJ2-7,TRBV13,NA,TGTGCCAGCAGCCGACCCGGACAGGGTTTGGAGCAGTACTTC,CASSRPGQGLEQYF
NA,TRBJ2-1,TRBV27,NA,TGTGCCAGCAGCGAAGAGGGGGGGAGCTCCTACAATGAGCAGTTCTTC,CASSEEGGSSYNEQFF
NA,TRBJ1-1,TRBV3-1/TRBV3-2,once,TGTGCCAGCACCCTAGCTCGGAACACTGAAGCTTTCTTT,CASTLARNTEAFF
NA,TRBJ1-2,TRBV4-1,NA,TGCGCCAGCAGCCAAGAACAGGGCCAACTCTATGGCTACACCTTC,CASSQEQGQLYGYTF
NA,TRBJ1-2,TRBV5-1,NA,TGCGCCAGCAGCTTTAGGGGTTATGGCTACACCTTC,CASSFRGYGYTF
NA,TRBJ2-7,TRBV14,once,TGTGCCAGCAGCCCGGACAGGGAGGGCATGTACTTC,CASSPDREGMYF
NA,TRBJ1-1,TRBV29-1,NA,TGCAGCGGGACAGTGAACACTGAAGCTTTCTTT,CSGTVNTEAFF
NA,TRBJ2-2,TRBV2,NA,TGTGCCAGCATTCCCCAGGGGATCACCGGGGAGCTGTTTTTT,CASIPQGITGELFF
NA,TRBJ1-4,TRBV4-1,NA,TGCGCCAGCAGCCAACAGGGAAAATTAAAACTGTTTTTT,CASSQQGKLKLFF
NA,TRBJ2-4,TRBV5-1,NA,TGCGCCAGCAGCTTGAACCCGAACAGGGTTTTTACGCAAAACATTCAGTACTTC,CASSLNPNRVFTQNIQYF
NA,TRBJ1-2,TRBV30,NA,TGTGCCTGGAGCCTCGACAGGTTGCGGGGCTACACCTTC,CAWSLDRLRGYTF
TRBD1,TRBJ2-6,TRBV7-9,NA,TGTGCCAGCAGCTTAAGGTCAGGGGGACCGAGCTCTGGGGCCAACGTCCTGACTTTC,CASSLRSGGPSSGANVLTF
NA,TRBJ1-2,TRBV30,NA,TGTGCCTGGAGCGCAGGTGCTAACTATGGCTACACCTTC,CAWSAGANYGYTF
NA,TRBJ1-6,TRBV5-1,NA,TGCGCCAGCAGCTTAGACAGCAGCTCCTCCACCCTCCACTTT,CASSLDSSSSTLHF
TRBD1,TRBJ1-1,TRBV2,NA,TGTGCCAGCAGTCACGACAGGGCCGTATCTGAAGCTTTCTTT,CASSHDRAVSEAFF
NA,TRBJ2-5,TRBV4-1,NA,TGCGCCAGCAGCCAACGTGGGGGGTTGGAGACCCAGTACTTC,CASSQRGGLETQYF
NA,TRBJ2-3,TRBV28,NA,TGTGCCAGCAGTAACAGGAAGGAGAGGTCAGATACGCAGTATTTT,CASSNRKERSDTQYF
NA,TRBJ2-7,TRBV5-6,NA,TGTGCCAGCAGCTTCTCGGGCGAGCAGTACTTC,CASSFSGEQYF
TRBD1,TRBJ2-7,TRBV20-1,NA,TGCAGTGCTATTGACAGGGGGGCCCCCTACGAGCAGTACTTC,CSAIDRGAPYEQYF
NA,TRBJ1-6,TRBV5-1,NA,TGCGCCAGCAGAGTTGGGGCATGGGGTGTTGGTTCACCCCTCCACTTT,CASRVGAWGVGSPLHF
NA,TRBJ1-6,TRBV6-1,NA,TGTGCCAGCAGTGAAGACCCCTCGAGTTCACCCCTCCACTTT,CASSEDPSSSPLHF
TRBD2,TRBJ2-1,TRBV28,NA,TGTGCCAGCAGTACTAGCGGGGGGATCAATGAGCAGTTCTTC,CASSTSGGINEQFF
NA,TRBJ1-3,TRBV9,NA,TGTGCCAGCAGCGTAGAAGGGGCTGGAAACACCATATATTTT,CASSVEGAGNTIYF
NA,TRBJ1-2,TRBV2,NA,TGTGCCAGCAGTGAAATCAGGGGTAACTATGGCTACACCTTC,CASSEIRGNYGYTF
NA,TRBJ1-2,TRBV2,NA,TGTGCCAGCAGCCCGGACAGCTATGGCTACACCTTC,CASSPDSYGYTF
TRBD1,TRBJ1-1,TRBV11-3,NA,TGTGCCAGCAGCTTAGAAGGGACAGGGGAAGCTTTCTTT,CASSLEGTGEAFF
NA,TRBJ2-1,TRBV12-3/TRBV12-4,NA,TGTGCCAGCAGATCTAGCTTCAATGAGCAGTTCTTC,CASRSSFNEQFF
TRBD2,TRBJ2-3,TRBV9,NA,TGTGCCAGCAGCGTGGGACTAGCGGCCACAGATACGCAGTATTTT,CASSVGLAATDTQYF
NA,TRBJ2-7,TRBV2,NA,TGTGCCAGCAGGGCCTTCGGGAGCTACGAGCAGTACTTC,CASRAFGSYEQYF
NA,TRBJ1-1,TRBV5-4,NA,TGTGCCAGCAGCTTGGGGACAGACATGAACACTGAAGCTTTCTTT,CASSLGTDMNTEAFF